These 22 T cell receptor beta chains were sequenced from one sample in a study of blood T cell repertoires in COVID-19. Repertoires were generated with immunoSEQ multiplex PCR, while TCRdb's copy carries only in-frame clones and drops some. This sample carries more than 250,000 clones, 86% of them seen once, and the ten largest clones take approximately 2.4%. The source material was PBMCs or T cells enriched from blood (not recorded which). The receptors originated from a young woman who had recovered from COVID-19.

The chain recombines TRBV5-6 with TRBJ2-1; no clear D gene. The CDR3 contains 13 residues. Germline V lookup: CDR1 SGHDT, CDR2 YYEEEE. V shed 2 bases and J shed 3 bases, with 6 bases lying between them. The chain's CDR3 is CASSFAGYNEQFF. CDR3 nucleotides: TGTGCCAGCAGCTTTGCAGGCTACAATGAGCAGTTCTTC.

The chain joins TRBV11-3 to TRBJ2-1; D remains unclear. The CDR3 has 14 residues. Germline CDR1 reads SGHNT; CDR2 reads YENEEA. V was cut by 1 base and J by 5 bases, with 9 bases left in between. The DNA for the CDR3 is TGTGCCAGCAGCTTAGGAGCCGAAAACAATGAGCAGTTCTTC. It specifies CASSLGAENNEQFF. Supplemented by reference TRBV11-3 and TRBJ2-1, the full variable domain reads EAGVVQSPRYKIIEKKQPVAFWCNPISGHNTLYWYLQNLGQGPELLIRYENEEAVDDSQLPKDRFSAERLKGVDSTLKIQPAELGDSAVYLCASSLGAENNEQFFGPGTRLTVL.

The chain carries TRBV30 and TRBJ1-3; D might be TRBD1 (5 bases). Looked up from germline, CDR1 is GTSNPN and CDR2 is SVGIG (reference sequence). V shed 0 bases and J shed 4 bases, with 10 bases lying between them. The CDR3 spans 14 residues. The CDR3 DNA follows: TGTGCCTGGAGTGTAGGGGTTTACGGAAACACCATATATTTT. It encodes CAWSVGVYGNTIYF.

The chain employs TRBV15 and TRBJ2-2, with no clear D. CDR1 is LNHNV and CDR2 is YYDKDF in the germline V gene (reference sequence). V lost 4 bases and J 2 bases, leaving 14 bases between the germline ends. The CDR3 is 16 amino acids. The CDR3 region is CATSMHPASNTGELFF. The CDR3 DNA reads TGTGCCACCAGCATGCATCCCGCCAGTAACACCGGGGAGCTGTTTTTT.

The gene calls are TRBV7-2 and TRBJ2-7, with D unresolved. CDR1 is SGHTA, CDR2 FQGNSA, per germline. Deletions cut 1 base from V and 5 bases from J, with 9 bases between. This CDR3 has 13 amino acids. CDR3 DNA sequence: TGTGCCAGCAGCTTAGTCTCTGGCCACGAGCAGTACTTC. This codes for CASSLVSGHEQYF.

CDR3 protein: CATGSYEQYF. The CDR3 DNA sequence: TGTGCCACCGGGTCCTACGAGCAGTACTTC. This rearrangement joins TRBV2 to TRBJ2-7; no reliable D call. The CDR3 length is 10 residues. Germline-derived CDR1 and CDR2 are SNHLY and FYNNEI. Trimming shortened V by 10 bases and J by 1 base, and 5 bases separated the two germline ends.

The chain carries TRBV5-4 and TRBJ2-7, with 9 bases identical to TRBD2. This CDR3 contains 14 residues. CDR1 and CDR2 from the germline V gene are SGHNT and YYREEE (reference sequence). The ends lost 0 bases at V and 4 bases at J; junction bases unmatched: 2. The CDR3 DNA is TGTGCCAGCAGCTTGGCCCTAGCGGGGTACGAGCAGTACTTC. Translated, it gives CASSLALAGYEQYF.

Notes on this clone: Other nucleotide sequences in the sample specify the same CDR3. V gene TRBV9 combines with J gene TRBJ1-5, with TRBD1 matching 10 bases. The CDR3 spans 14 residues. Germline loops: CDR1 SGDLS, CDR2 YYNGEE. Trimming at V came to 0 bases and at J to 7 bases, leaving 1 base not matched to a gene. DNA for the CDR3: TGTGCCAGCAGCGTAGGGACAGGGGGACAGCCCCAGCATTTT. Its translation is CASSVGTGGQPQHF.

The chain recombines TRBV5-4 with TRBJ1-3, with 8 bases lining up with TRBD1. V dropped 4 bases and J dropped 2; count of bases not matched to a gene: 8. The CDR3 consists of 16 residues. Per the germline V gene, CDR1 is SGHNT and CDR2 is YYREEE (reference sequence). The DNA for the CDR3 is TGTGCCAGCAGCAAAGGACAGGGAACAGCTGGAAACACCATATATTTT. Its translation is CASSKGQGTAGNTIYF.

CDR3 region: CATRDRVRDTQYF. CDR3 DNA sequence: TGTGCCACCAGGGACAGGGTAAGAGATACGCAGTATTTT. The chain recombines TRBV7-2 with TRBJ2-3; 9 positions agree with TRBD1. The CDR3 has 13 amino acids. The trim removed 10 bases at V and 5 bases at J, leaving 7 bases unmatched. Germline V lookup: CDR1 SGHTA, CDR2 FQGNSA.

This clone appeared a single time. J is TRBJ2-1 and V is TRBV16, with 9 bases identical to TRBD2. The CDR3 sequence is 16 residues long. The J segment lost 7 bases and the V segment lost 3 bases, leaving 10 bases of the junction unmatched. Germline CDR1 KGHSY, CDR2 FQNENV. CDR3 sequence reads: CASSQEIAGANNEQFF. CDR3 bases: TGTGCCAGCAGCCAGGAGATAGCGGGAGCGAATAATGAGCAGTTCTTC. Complete variable domain (other parts from reference TRBV16 and TRBJ2-1): GEEVAQTPKHLVRGEGQKAKLYCAPIKGHSYVFWYQQVLKNEFKFLISFQNENVFDETGMPKERFSAKCLPNSPCSLEIQATKLEDSAVYFCASSQEIAGANNEQFFGPGTRLTVL.

V and J are TRBV3-1 (or the pseudogene TRBV3-2) and TRBJ2-7; D not certain. Per the germline V gene, CDR1 is LGHDT and CDR2 is YNNKEL (reference sequence). This CDR3 has 15 residues. The germline V and J ends were trimmed by 3 bases and 4 bases, with 16 bases remaining between them. The DNA for the CDR3 is TGTGCCAGCAGCCAGGAGCTTGATATCTTTTACGAGCAGTACTTC. This gives the protein CASSQELDIFYEQYF.

This rearrangement joins TRBV9 to TRBJ2-5, with unresolved D. The germline V and J ends were trimmed by 0 bases and 1 base, with 10 bases remaining between them. The germline CDR1 and CDR2 sequences are SGDLS and YYNGEE. This CDR3 spans 15 amino acids. The CDR3 coding sequence is TGTGCCAGCAGCGTAGACGAAAACTTCCAAGAGACCCAGTACTTC. Encoded protein: CASSVDENFQETQYF. Drawing the rest from reference TRBV9 and TRBJ2-5, the complete variable domain is DSGVTQTPKHLITATGQRVTLRCSPRSGDLSVYWYQQSLDQGLQFLIQYYNGEERAKGNILERFSAQQFPDLHSELNLSSLELGDSALYFCASSVDENFQETQYFGPGTRLLVL.

The rearrangement uses TRBV6-5 and TRBJ2-1; weak D call: TRBD2 (6 bases). This CDR3 has 16 residues. V gave up 0 bases and J gave up 5 bases, with 14 bases separating them. CDR1 and CDR2 from the germline V gene are MNHEY and SVGAGI. Here the CDR3 reads CASSYSHKGGNNEQFF. The CDR3, as DNA: TGTGCCAGCAGTTACTCCCACAAGGGAGGTAACAATGAGCAGTTCTTC.

This rearrangement joins TRBV5-7 to TRBJ1-4; tentative D call: TRBD1 (6 bases). TRBV5-7 carries the ORF label, with uncertain function. Trimming removed 4 bases from V and 5 bases from J, with 15 bases in between. CDR3 length equals 15 residues. The CDR3 nucleotides are TGTGCCAGCAGCCCGACACAGGGAGTCAATGAAAAACTGTTTTTT. It codes for CASSPTQGVNEKLFF.

The chain has TRBV3-1 (or the pseudogene TRBV3-2) and TRBJ1-4, with D perhaps matching TRBD1 (5 bases). The CDR3 runs to 14 residues. V gave up 0 bases and J gave up 6 bases, with 8 bases separating them. CDR1 is LGHDT and CDR2 is YNNKEL in the germline V gene (reference sequence). CDR3 amino acids: CASSQELGDEKLFF. The CDR3 nucleotides read TGTGCCAGCAGCCAAGAATTAGGGGATGAAAAACTGTTTTTT.

The chain combines TRBV10-3 with TRBJ2-6; D may be TRBD1 (5 bases). The CDR3 consists of 17 residues. The V gene's germline CDR1 is ENHRY and CDR2 SYGVKD. V lost 4 bases to trimming and J lost 2 bases, with 15 bases between them. CDR3 sequence (DNA): TGTGCCATCAGTGGGCAGGGTACGTCTCCTGGGGCCAACGTCCTGACTTTC. Translated: CAISGQGTSPGANVLTF.

The CDR3 region is CASSPRRLGTRDNEQYF. CDR3 in DNA: TGTGCCAGCTCACCCCGCCGCCTCGGGACACGGGACAACGAGCAGTACTTC. The V and J genes are TRBV18 and TRBJ2-7, with a possible D match to TRBD1 (6 bases). V shed 3 bases and J shed 5 bases, with 23 bases lying between them. The CDR3 is 17 residues long. Germline CDR1 reads KGHSH; CDR2 reads LQKENI. Filled out from reference TRBV18 and TRBJ2-7, the complete variable domain reads NAGVMQNPRHLVRRRGQEARLRCSPMKGHSHVYWYRQLPEEGLKFMVYLQKENIIDESGMPKERFSAEFPKEGPSILRIQQVVRGDSAAYFCASSPRRLGTRDNEQYFGPGTRLTVT.

This clone turned up a few times. The chain links TRBV7-2 to TRBJ2-7, with D possibly matching TRBD1 (6 bases). The CDR3 runs to 14 residues. Germline-derived CDR1 and CDR2 are SGHTA and FQGNSA. The V end lost 0 bases, the J end lost 2 bases, and 8 bases lay between the germline ends. The CDR3 nucleotides are TGTGCCAGCAGCTTAGCCCCAGGGGCCTACGAGCAGTACTTC. Its translation is CASSLAPGAYEQYF.

The rearrangement links TRBV6-5 to TRBJ2-1; 7 bases agree with TRBD1. V was clipped by 2 bases and J by 2 bases; unmatched bases: 3. Per germline, CDR1 MNHEY and CDR2 SVGAGI. This CDR3 has 15 residues. The CDR3 is CASSYDRDTYNEQFF. DNA for the CDR3: TGTGCCAGCAGTTACGACAGGGACACCTACAATGAGCAGTTCTTC.

V gene TRBV27 combines with J gene TRBJ2-1, with TRBD2 matching over 8 bases. CDR1 is MNHEY, CDR2 SMNVEV, per germline (reference sequence). J gave up 3 bases and V 3 bases, and 4 bases lay outside the gene matches. This CDR3 has 15 residues. The CDR3 DNA sequence: TGTGCCAGCAGTTTGGATGCGGGGGGCTACAATGAGCAGTTCTTC. It translates to CASSLDAGGYNEQFF.

This clone was observed once. V gene TRBV3-1 (or the pseudogene TRBV3-2) combines with J gene TRBJ1-1, with D perhaps matching TRBD1 (6 bases). The germline V gene encodes CDR1 LGHDT and CDR2 YNNKEL (reference sequence). The CDR3 has 14 amino acids. The V gene lost 5 bases and the J gene lost 4 bases, with 14 bases spanning the gap. CDR3 region: CASSTTGQGTEAFF. In nucleotides, the CDR3 is TGTGCCAGCAGCACAACGGGACAAGGCACTGAAGCTTTCTTT.